This record looks at one T cell receptor beta chain sequence and its context. The CDR3 is 14 residues long. The sample comes from a study of blood T cell repertoires in COVID-19. Looking at the study overall: Samples came from the United States, Italy and Spain, spanning acute and convalescent COVID-19.

Sequenced by immunoSEQ multiplex PCR; TCRdb stores in-frame clones only, minus some. The table lists about 120,000 clones, approximately 80% of them singletons, with more than 9% in the top ten. The sequencing input was peripheral blood. The clonotype was recovered from a human donor in a cohort sampled during active COVID-19. This chain uses TRBV21-1 with TRBJ2-7; the D call TRBD2 from the table was never checked on the DNA. TRBV21-1 is recorded as a pseudogene. The CDR3 nucleotides are TGTGCCAGCAGCAGGACTAGCGGGGTAGACGAGCAGTACTTC. Protein product: CASSRTSGVDEQYF.